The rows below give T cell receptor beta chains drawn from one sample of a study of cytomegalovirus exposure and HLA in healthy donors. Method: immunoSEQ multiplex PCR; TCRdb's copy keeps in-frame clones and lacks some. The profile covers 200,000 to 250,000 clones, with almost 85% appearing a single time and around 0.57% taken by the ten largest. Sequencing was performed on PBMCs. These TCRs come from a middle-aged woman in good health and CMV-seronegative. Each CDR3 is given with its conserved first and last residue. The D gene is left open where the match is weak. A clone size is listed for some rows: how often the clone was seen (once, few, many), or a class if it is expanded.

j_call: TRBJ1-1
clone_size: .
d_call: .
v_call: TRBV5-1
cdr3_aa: CASSLRAGENTEAFF
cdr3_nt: TGCGCCAGCAGCTTGAGGGCAGGGGAGAACACTGAAGCTTTCTTT

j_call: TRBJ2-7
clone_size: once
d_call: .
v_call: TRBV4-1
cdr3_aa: CASSQVAGSYEQYF
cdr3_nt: TGCGCCAGCAGCCAAGTGGCAGGCTCCTACGAGCAGTACTTC

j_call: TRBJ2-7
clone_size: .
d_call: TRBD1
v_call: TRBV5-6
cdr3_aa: CASSFGRQGYEQYF
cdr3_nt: TGTGCCAGCAGTTTTGGCCGACAGGGATACGAGCAGTACTTC

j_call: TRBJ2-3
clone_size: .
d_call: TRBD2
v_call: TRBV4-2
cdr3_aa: CASSQEIRLAGYTDTQYF
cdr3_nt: TGTGCCAGCAGCCAAGAAATCCGACTAGCGGGATACACAGATACGCAGTATTTT

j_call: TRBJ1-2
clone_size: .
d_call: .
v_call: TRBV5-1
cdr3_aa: CASSPTAANYGYTF
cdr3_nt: TGCGCCAGCAGCCCGACAGCAGCTAACTATGGCTACACCTTC

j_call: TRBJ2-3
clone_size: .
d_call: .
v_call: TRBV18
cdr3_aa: CASSPRVSGQTTDTQYF
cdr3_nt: TGTGCCAGCTCACCACGTGTGTCCGGACAGACCACAGATACGCAGTATTTT

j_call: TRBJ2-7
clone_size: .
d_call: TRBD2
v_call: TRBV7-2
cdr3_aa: CASSFDGGTLYEQYF
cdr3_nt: TGTGCCAGCAGCTTCGACGGGGGGACCCTTTACGAGCAGTACTTC

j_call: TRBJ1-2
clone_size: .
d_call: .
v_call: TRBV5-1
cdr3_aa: CASSLETVYGYTF
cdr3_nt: TGCGCCAGCAGCTTGGAGACAGTCTATGGCTACACCTTC

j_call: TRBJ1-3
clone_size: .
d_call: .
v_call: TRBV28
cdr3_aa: CASSLNLRDTKGNTIYF
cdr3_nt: TGTGCCAGCAGTTTAAATCTCCGGGACACGAAAGGAAACACCATATATTTT

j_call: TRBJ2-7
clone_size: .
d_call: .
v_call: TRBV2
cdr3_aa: CASCGDAYEQYF
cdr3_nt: TGTGCCAGCTGCGGAGACGCCTACGAGCAGTACTTC

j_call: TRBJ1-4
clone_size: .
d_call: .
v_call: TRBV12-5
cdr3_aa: CASGLGGGVEKLFF
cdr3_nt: TGTGCTAGTGGTTTGGGGGGGGGAGTTGAAAAACTGTTTTTT

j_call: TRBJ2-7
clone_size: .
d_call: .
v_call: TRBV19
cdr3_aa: CASSIGGGGYEQYF
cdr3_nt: TGTGCCAGTAGTATTGGAGGAGGTGGCTACGAGCAGTACTTC

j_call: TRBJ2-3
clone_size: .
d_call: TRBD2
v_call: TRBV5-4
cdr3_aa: CASSQGLARNTDTQYF
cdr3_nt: TGTGCCAGCAGCCAAGGACTAGCGCGAAACACAGATACGCAGTATTTT

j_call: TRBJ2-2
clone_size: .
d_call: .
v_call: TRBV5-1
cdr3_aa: CASSLDGQGMDTGELFF
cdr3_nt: TGCGCCAGCAGCTTGGATGGTCAGGGGATGGACACCGGGGAGCTGTTTTTT

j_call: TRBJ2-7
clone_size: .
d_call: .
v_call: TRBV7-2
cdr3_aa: CASTSHVGRPSYEQYF
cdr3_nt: TGTGCCAGCACCTCCCACGTCGGTCGTCCATCATACGAGCAGTACTTC

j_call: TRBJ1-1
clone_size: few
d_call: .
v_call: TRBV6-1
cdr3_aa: CASRGGLNTEAFF
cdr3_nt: TGTGCCAGCAGGGGGGGACTGAACACTGAAGCTTTCTTT

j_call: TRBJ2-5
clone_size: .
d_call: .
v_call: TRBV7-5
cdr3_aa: CARNDSRYLWTVVQETQYF
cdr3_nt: TGTGCCAGAAACGACTCACGCTACCTCTGGACAGTTGTCCAAGAGACCCAGTACTTC

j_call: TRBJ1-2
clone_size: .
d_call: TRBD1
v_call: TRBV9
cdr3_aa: CASSVGDRVYGYTF
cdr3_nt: TGTGCCAGCAGCGTAGGGGACAGGGTCTATGGCTACACCTTC

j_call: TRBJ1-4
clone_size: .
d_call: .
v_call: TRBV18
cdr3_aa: CASSPSGVVDEKLFF
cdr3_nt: TGTGCCAGCTCACCGTCGGGGGTGGTGGATGAAAAACTGTTTTTT

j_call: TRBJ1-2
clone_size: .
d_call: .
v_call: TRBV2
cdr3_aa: CASSGGRGGLGGYTF
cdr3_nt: TGTGCCAGCAGTGGGGGGAGGGGCGGCCTTGGGGGCTACACCTTC

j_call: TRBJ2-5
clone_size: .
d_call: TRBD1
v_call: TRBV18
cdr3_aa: CASSSGTGGVRETQYF
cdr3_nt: TGTGCCAGCTCATCAGGGACAGGGGGTGTGCGAGAGACCCAGTACTTC

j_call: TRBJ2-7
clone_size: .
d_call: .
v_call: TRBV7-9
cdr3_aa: CASSLRLEQYF
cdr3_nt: TGTGCCAGCAGCTTACGTTTGGAGCAGTACTTC

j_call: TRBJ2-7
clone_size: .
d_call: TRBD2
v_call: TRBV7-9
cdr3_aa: CSSSLARGSGGYEQYF
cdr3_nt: TGTTCCAGCAGCTTAGCGCGAGGTAGCGGGGGCTACGAGCAGTACTTC

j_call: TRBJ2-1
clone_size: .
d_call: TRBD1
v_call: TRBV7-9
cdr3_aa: CASSTDRGYYNEQFF
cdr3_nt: TGTGCCAGCAGCACAGACAGGGGGTATTACAATGAGCAGTTCTTC

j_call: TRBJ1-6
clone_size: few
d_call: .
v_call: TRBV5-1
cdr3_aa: CASSLGDTGNSPLHF
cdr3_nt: TGCGCCAGCAGCTTGGGTGACACCGGTAATTCACCCCTCCACTTT

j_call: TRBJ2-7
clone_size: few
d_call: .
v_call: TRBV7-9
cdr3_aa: CASSRDSRAYEQYF
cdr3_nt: TGTGCCAGCAGCCGAGACAGTCGCGCCTACGAGCAGTACTTC

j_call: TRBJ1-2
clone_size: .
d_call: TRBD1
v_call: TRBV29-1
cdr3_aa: CSVERQGPYGYTF
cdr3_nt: TGCAGCGTTGAAAGACAGGGACCTTATGGCTACACCTTC

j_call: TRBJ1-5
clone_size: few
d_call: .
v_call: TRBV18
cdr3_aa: CASSPGGGGNQPQHF
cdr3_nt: TGTGCCAGCTCACCAGGGGGAGGGGGCAATCAGCCCCAGCATTTT

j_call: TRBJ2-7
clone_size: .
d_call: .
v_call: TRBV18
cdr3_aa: CASSRRDITSAGEQYF
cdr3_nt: TGTGCCAGCTCACGTCGGGACATTACTTCGGCTGGCGAGCAGTACTTC

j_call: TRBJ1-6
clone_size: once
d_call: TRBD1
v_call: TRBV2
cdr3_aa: CASTGGTGISPLHF
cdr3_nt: TGTGCCAGCACTGGCGGGACAGGGATTTCACCCCTCCACTTT

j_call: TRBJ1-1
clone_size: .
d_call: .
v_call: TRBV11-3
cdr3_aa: CASSPREGEAFF
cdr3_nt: TGTGCCAGCAGCCCCAGGGAAGGTGAAGCTTTCTTT

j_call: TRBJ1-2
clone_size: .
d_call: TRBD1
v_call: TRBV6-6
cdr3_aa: CAVQGPAYYGYTF
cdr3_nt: TGTGCCGTACAGGGGCCGGCCTACTATGGCTACACCTTC

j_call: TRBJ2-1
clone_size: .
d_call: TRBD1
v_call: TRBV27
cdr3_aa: CASSSSTGGYNEQFF
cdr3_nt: TGTGCCAGCAGTTCCTCGACAGGGGGCTACAATGAGCAGTTCTTC

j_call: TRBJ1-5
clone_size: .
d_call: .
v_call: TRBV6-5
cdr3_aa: CASSYSVADIQPQHF
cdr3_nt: TGTGCCAGCAGTTACTCCGTGGCGGACATACAGCCCCAGCATTTT

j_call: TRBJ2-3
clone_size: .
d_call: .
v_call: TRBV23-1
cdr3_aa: CASSQSRTNRADTQYF
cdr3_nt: TGCGCCAGCAGTCAATCCCGGACCAACAGGGCAGATACGCAGTATTTT

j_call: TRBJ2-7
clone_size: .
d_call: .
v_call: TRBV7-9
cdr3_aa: CASSRIYEQYF
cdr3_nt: TGTGCCAGCAGCCGAATCTACGAGCAGTACTTC

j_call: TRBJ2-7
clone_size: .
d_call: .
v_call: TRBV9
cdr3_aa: CATTLRGDPYEQYF
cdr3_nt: TGTGCCACCACCCTCCGCGGGGACCCCTACGAGCAGTACTTC

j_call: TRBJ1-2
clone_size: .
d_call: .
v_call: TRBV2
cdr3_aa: CASSGGAANYGYTF
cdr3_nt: TGTGCCAGCAGCGGAGGTGCCGCTAACTATGGCTACACCTTC

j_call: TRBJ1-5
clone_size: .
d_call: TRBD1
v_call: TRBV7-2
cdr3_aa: CASSLGTGPNQPQHF
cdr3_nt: TGTGCCAGCAGCTTAGGGACAGGTCCCAATCAGCCCCAGCATTTT

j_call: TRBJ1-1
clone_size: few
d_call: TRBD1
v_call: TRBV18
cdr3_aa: CASSPRDRGTEAFF
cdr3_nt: TGTGCCAGCTCACCACGGGACAGGGGCACTGAAGCTTTCTTT

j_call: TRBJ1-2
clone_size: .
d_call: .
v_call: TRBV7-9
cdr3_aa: CASSLVRGPPYGYTF
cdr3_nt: TGTGCCAGCAGCTTAGTAAGGGGCCCCCCTTATGGCTACACCTTC

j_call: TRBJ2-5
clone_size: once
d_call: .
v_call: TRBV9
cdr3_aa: CASSKGQEETQYF
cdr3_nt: TGTGCCAGCAGCAAAGGACAAGAAGAGACCCAGTACTTC

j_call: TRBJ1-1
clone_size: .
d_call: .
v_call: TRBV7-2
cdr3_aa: CASSLGAPTVNTEAFF
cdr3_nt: TGTGCCAGCAGCTTAGGCGCTCCCACAGTGAACACTGAAGCTTTCTTT

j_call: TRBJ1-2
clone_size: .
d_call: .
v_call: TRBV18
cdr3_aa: CASSPSDSDYGYTF
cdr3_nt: TGTGCCAGCTCACCATCCGACAGTGACTATGGCTACACCTTC

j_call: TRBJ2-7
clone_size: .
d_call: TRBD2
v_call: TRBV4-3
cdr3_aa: CASSQTSGGAYEQYF
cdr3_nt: TGCGCCAGCAGCCAAACTAGCGGGGGAGCCTACGAGCAGTACTTC

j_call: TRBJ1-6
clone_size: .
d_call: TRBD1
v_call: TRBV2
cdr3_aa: CASKGGESPLHF
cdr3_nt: TGTGCCAGCAAAGGGGGCGAATCACCCCTCCACTTT

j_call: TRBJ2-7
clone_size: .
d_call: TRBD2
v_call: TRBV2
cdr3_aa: CASRAGGPGEQYF
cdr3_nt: TGTGCCAGCAGAGCGGGGGGGCCGGGCGAGCAGTACTTC

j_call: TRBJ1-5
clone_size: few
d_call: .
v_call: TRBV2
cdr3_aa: CASSPARSNQPQHF
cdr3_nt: TGTGCCAGCAGTCCCGCCAGAAGCAATCAGCCCCAGCATTTT

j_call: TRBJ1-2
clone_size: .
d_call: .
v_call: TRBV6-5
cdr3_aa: CASSYSGAIFSGYTF
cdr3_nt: TGTGCCAGCAGTTACTCTGGGGCGATCTTCTCTGGCTACACCTTC

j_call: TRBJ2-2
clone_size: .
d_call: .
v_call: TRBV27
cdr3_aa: CATRTSGYTGELFF
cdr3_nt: TGTGCCACCCGCACCAGCGGGTACACCGGGGAGCTGTTTTTT

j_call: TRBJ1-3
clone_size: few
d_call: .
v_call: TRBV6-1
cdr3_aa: CASSWGRDTIYF
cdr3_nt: TGTGCCAGCAGTTGGGGGAGGGACACCATATATTTT

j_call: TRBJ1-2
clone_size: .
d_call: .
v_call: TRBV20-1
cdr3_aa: CSARASYGYTF
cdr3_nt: TGCAGTGCTAGAGCGTCCTATGGCTACACCTTC